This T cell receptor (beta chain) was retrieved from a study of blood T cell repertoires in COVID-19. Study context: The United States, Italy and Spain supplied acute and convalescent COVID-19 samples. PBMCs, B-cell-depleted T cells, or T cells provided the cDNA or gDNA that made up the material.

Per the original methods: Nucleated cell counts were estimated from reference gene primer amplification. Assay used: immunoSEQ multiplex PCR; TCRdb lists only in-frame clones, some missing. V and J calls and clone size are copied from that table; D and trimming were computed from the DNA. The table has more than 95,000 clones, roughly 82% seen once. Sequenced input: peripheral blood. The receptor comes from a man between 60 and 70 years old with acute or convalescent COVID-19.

The CDR3 protein is CASSSPGDAKNIQYF. In nucleotides, the CDR3 is TGTGCCAGCAGCTCCCCGGGAGACGCCAAAAACATTCAGTACTTC. J is TRBJ2-4 and V is TRBV5-4; TRBD2 might be the D (6 bases). Germline values: CDR1 SGHNT, CDR2 YYREEE (reference sequence). This CDR3 spans 15 amino acids. V lost 3 bases to trimming and J lost 1 base, with 11 bases between them.